This T cell receptor (beta chain) was sequenced in a study of T cell responses to AZD1222 COVID-19 vaccine. Profiled with immunoSEQ multiplex PCR; TCRdb holds only in-frame clones, not every one. The sample lists 240,000 or so clones, over 85% seen once, with less than 0.6% in the top ten. In germline, CDR1 is SGHVS, CDR2 FQNEAQ. This CDR3 comprises 12 residues. Trimming cost V 5 bases and J 16 bases, with 18 bases left between them. The source of this sequence is an adult in good health. The sample was peripheral blood, taken on day 0 of AZD1222 vaccination. The chain combines TRBV7-8 with TRBJ2-1; no clear D gene. In DNA, the CDR3 is TGTGCCAGCAGCCCCACCCAAATCCTTCTCTTCTTC. Translating gives CASSPTQILLFF.